Listed below are T cell receptor beta chains from one sample, sequenced in a study of patients and donors after allogeneic stem cell transplantation. One entry per CDR3 protein results from TCRdb running MiXCR on the RT-PCR reads. The table shows fewer than 200,000 distinct CDR3 sequences, with approximately 30% occurring only once. Sequencing used blood, either unsorted or a sorted T cell fraction (not recorded which). The receptors originated from a human donor who was either an allogeneic HSCT recipient or a stem cell or donor lymphocyte infusion donor (not recorded which). It is not recorded whose cells these are; they may come from a transplant donor. Each CDR3 is given with its conserved first and last residue. The order of the fields is D gene, J gene, clone size, V gene, CDR3 DNA, CDR3 protein. D genes are given only for firm matches. A clone size is listed for some rows: how often the clone was seen (once, few, many), or a class if it is expanded.

d_gene: TRBD1
j_gene: TRBJ2-7
abundance: .
v_gene: TRBV20-1
CDR3nt: TGCAGTGCCTATACAGGGGATTCCTACGAGCAGTACTTC
CDR3aa: CSAYTGDSYEQYF

d_gene: TRBD2
j_gene: TRBJ2-7
abundance: few
v_gene: TRBV4-2
CDR3nt: TGTGCCAGCAGCCAAGACTGGACTAGCGGATACGAGCAGTACTTC
CDR3aa: CASSQDWTSGYEQYF

d_gene: .
j_gene: TRBJ2-7
abundance: .
v_gene: TRBV27
CDR3nt: TGTGCCACCACATTAGACATTTCCCGCTACGAGCAGTACTTC
CDR3aa: CATTLDISRYEQYF

d_gene: .
j_gene: TRBJ1-2
abundance: few
v_gene: TRBV20-1
CDR3nt: TGCAGTGTCGTGGCGGGATATGGCTACACCTTC
CDR3aa: CSVVAGYGYTF

d_gene: .
j_gene: TRBJ2-7
abundance: .
v_gene: TRBV10-3
CDR3nt: TGTGCCATCAAGGGGGGGACAGGACTCTACGAGCAGTACTTC
CDR3aa: CAIKGGTGLYEQYF

d_gene: TRBD1
j_gene: TRBJ2-1
abundance: .
v_gene: TRBV7-2
CDR3nt: TGTGCCAGCAGCTTCGTACCTTTGGGTACAGGGGGTCTCAATGAGCAGTTCTTC
CDR3aa: CASSFVPLGTGGLNEQFF

d_gene: .
j_gene: TRBJ2-3
abundance: .
v_gene: TRBV5-1
CDR3nt: TGCGCCAGCAGGGTACAGGTGGCTGTGGCGGGAAGCACAGATACGCAGTATTTT
CDR3aa: CASRVQVAVAGSTDTQYF

d_gene: TRBD2
j_gene: TRBJ2-1
abundance: few
v_gene: TRBV7-7
CDR3nt: TGTGCTAGCAGCACGGGACTAGCGGGCTACAATGAGCAGTTCTTC
CDR3aa: CASSTGLAGYNEQFF

d_gene: .
j_gene: TRBJ2-5
abundance: few
v_gene: TRBV29-1
CDR3nt: TGCAGCGTTGAGGCCGGGTTCCAAGAGACCCAGTACTTC
CDR3aa: CSVEAGFQETQYF

d_gene: TRBD1
j_gene: TRBJ2-1
abundance: .
v_gene: TRBV30
CDR3nt: TGTGCCTGGAGTAGGGGGCAGGGGGCCTACAATGAGCAGTTCTTC
CDR3aa: CAWSRGQGAYNEQFF

d_gene: TRBD1
j_gene: TRBJ1-2
abundance: many
v_gene: TRBV4-3
CDR3nt: TGCGCCAGCAGCCAGTATGCCCAGGGGGTAGGTGGCTACACCTTC
CDR3aa: CASSQYAQGVGGYTF

d_gene: TRBD2
j_gene: TRBJ2-1
abundance: .
v_gene: TRBV20-1
CDR3nt: TGCAGTGCTCGCCCGGCCCGGGGGGCCTACAATGAGCAGTTCTTC
CDR3aa: CSARPARGAYNEQFF

d_gene: TRBD2
j_gene: TRBJ2-2
abundance: few
v_gene: TRBV6-1
CDR3nt: TGTGCCAGCACTCGGACTAGCGGGAACACCGGGGAGCTGTTTTTT
CDR3aa: CASTRTSGNTGELFF

d_gene: .
j_gene: TRBJ1-3
abundance: .
v_gene: TRBV30
CDR3nt: TGTGCCTGGAACGGACTCTATAGGTCTGGAAACACCATATATTTT
CDR3aa: CAWNGLYRSGNTIYF

d_gene: .
j_gene: TRBJ1-5
abundance: few
v_gene: TRBV12-3/TRBV12-4
CDR3nt: TGTGCCAGCAGTTTAGAAGGGTTTAGCAATCAGCCCCAGCATTTT
CDR3aa: CASSLEGFSNQPQHF

d_gene: .
j_gene: TRBJ2-1
abundance: .
v_gene: TRBV5-4
CDR3nt: TGTGCCAGCACCCCCGGGACAGAGGGGGGCAATGAGCAGTTCTTC
CDR3aa: CASTPGTEGGNEQFF

d_gene: .
j_gene: TRBJ1-1
abundance: few
v_gene: TRBV4-3
CDR3nt: TGCGCCAGCCAACTCGACCGGAACACTGAAGCTTTCTTT
CDR3aa: CASQLDRNTEAFF

d_gene: .
j_gene: TRBJ1-6
abundance: many
v_gene: TRBV5-4
CDR3nt: TGCGCCAGCAGCTTGGGTTATTCACCCCTCCACTTT
CDR3aa: CASSLGYSPLHF

d_gene: .
j_gene: TRBJ1-5
abundance: few
v_gene: TRBV27
CDR3nt: TGTGCCAGCAGTTCGGGGAAGCTGCGGGCGCCCCAGCATTTT
CDR3aa: CASSSGKLRAPQHF

d_gene: .
j_gene: TRBJ2-1
abundance: .
v_gene: TRBV28
CDR3nt: TGTGCCAGCAGTTTAGCTAGCTGGGGTGAGCAGTTCTTC
CDR3aa: CASSLASWGEQFF